This is a list of T cell receptor beta chains from one sample in a study of blood T cell repertoires in COVID-19. Profiled with immunoSEQ multiplex PCR; TCRdb holds only in-frame clones, not every one. The sample lists around 160,000 clones, roughly 87% seen once, with 9.5% to 11% in the top ten. Sequencing was carried out using PBMCs or T cells enriched from blood (not recorded which). The receptors come from a man aged 45-60 years who had recovered from COVID-19. Each CDR3 is given with its conserved first and last residue. The D gene is left open where the match is weak. Only part of the rows carry a size: once, few, many, or a class if the clone is expanded.

d_gene | abundance | j_gene | v_gene | CDR3aa | CDR3nt
NA | NA | TRBJ1-3 | TRBV7-6 | CASSLARDLGNTIYF | TGTGCCAGCAGCTTAGCGCGTGATTTGGGAAACACCATATATTTT
NA | NA | TRBJ2-7 | TRBV5-1 | CASSFYYRDHEQYF | TGCGCCAGCAGCTTCTATTACAGGGACCACGAGCAGTACTTC
NA | NA | TRBJ2-5 | TRBV29-1 | CSTTKPGIETQYF | TGCAGCACCACCAAGCCGGGAATAGAGACCCAGTACTTC
TRBD2 | NA | TRBJ2-3 | TRBV2 | CASSAGGSSTDTQYF | TGTGCCAGCAGTGCGGGGGGTTCTAGCACAGATACGCAGTATTTT
NA | once | TRBJ1-1 | TRBV15 | CATSSRDLNTEAFF | TGTGCCACCAGCAGTCGGGATTTGAACACTGAAGCTTTCTTT
TRBD1 | NA | TRBJ2-5 | TRBV3-1/TRBV3-2 | CASSPEKTGLETQYF | TGTGCCAGCAGCCCAGAGAAGACAGGGTTGGAGACCCAGTACTTC
TRBD2 | NA | TRBJ2-7 | TRBV4-1 | CASSQVLAGPYEQYF | TGCGCCAGTAGCCAAGTCCTAGCGGGACCCTACGAGCAGTACTTC
NA | few | TRBJ1-3 | TRBV29-1 | CSVRRATSSGNTIYF | TGCAGCGTTAGGCGGGCCACCAGCTCTGGAAACACCATATATTTT
NA | NA | TRBJ2-3 | TRBV18 | CASSPAATGGADTQYF | TGTGCCAGCTCACCCGCGGCCACAGGGGGGGCAGATACGCAGTATTTT
NA | NA | TRBJ2-7 | TRBV10-3 | CAISDSVTYEQYF | TGTGCCATCAGTGACTCCGTTACCTACGAGCAGTACTTC
NA | NA | TRBJ2-5 | TRBV29-1 | CSVDLTAGETQYF | TGCAGCGTTGATCTGACTGCTGGTGAGACCCAGTACTTC
TRBD1 | NA | TRBJ2-1 | TRBV10-3 | CAISDTGGDEQFF | TGTGCCATCAGTGACACAGGGGGCGATGAGCAGTTCTTC
NA | NA | TRBJ2-1 | TRBV19 | CASSFISYNEQFF | TGTGCCAGTAGTTTTATCAGCTACAATGAGCAGTTCTTC
TRBD2 | NA | TRBJ2-5 | TRBV5-4 | CASSLTGGQETQYF | TGTGCCAGCAGCCTTACGGGGGGCCAAGAGACCCAGTACTTC
NA | NA | TRBJ1-3 | TRBV6-1 | CASSEWGAPSSGNTIYF | TGTGCCAGCAGTGAATGGGGCGCCCCAAGCTCTGGAAACACCATATATTTT
TRBD2 | NA | TRBJ2-5 | TRBV7-9 | CASSLGGLETQYF | TGTGCCAGCAGCCTCGGGGGGTTGGAGACCCAGTACTTC
TRBD1 | NA | TRBJ2-5 | TRBV5-1 | CASTGGTGGYQETQYF | TGCGCCAGCACCGGAGGGACAGGGGGCTACCAAGAGACCCAGTACTTC
NA | NA | TRBJ1-6 | TRBV5-1 | CASSPERDKNSPLHF | TGCGCCAGCAGCCCAGAGCGGGACAAGAATTCACCCCTCCACTTT
TRBD1 | NA | TRBJ1-2 | TRBV24-1 | CATSEPGQGFGYTF | TGTGCCACCAGTGAACCCGGACAGGGGTTCGGCTACACCTTC
TRBD1 | NA | TRBJ2-3 | TRBV2 | CASSAQRDRPSTDTQYF | TGTGCCAGCAGTGCTCAAAGGGACAGACCTAGCACAGATACGCAGTATTTT
NA | NA | TRBJ1-2 | TRBV7-8 | CASSYGGPNGYTF | TGTGCCAGCAGCTACGGCGGGCCAAATGGCTACACCTTC
NA | NA | TRBJ2-2 | TRBV7-6 | CASSLQEPGINTGELFF | TGTGCCAGCAGCTTACAAGAGCCAGGGATCAACACCGGGGAGCTGTTTTTT
NA | NA | TRBJ1-1 | TRBV10-3 | CASTQNTEAFF | TGTGCCAGCACACAGAACACTGAAGCTTTCTTT
TRBD1 | NA | TRBJ2-1 | TRBV19 | CASTDRGNEQFF | TGTGCCAGTACTGACAGGGGGAATGAGCAGTTCTTC